The next 17 T cell receptor beta chains were all read from a single sample in a study of T cells in Graves' hyperthyroidism and ophthalmopathy. TCR beta CDR3 regions were amplified from RNA. HTBI primers were used for first-round RT-PCR of the TCR CDR3. MiXCR, applied by TCRdb to the multiplex PCR reads, yields one record per CDR3 protein. The sample has about 250,000 distinct CDR3 sequences, almost 25% seen once. Specimen: blood. Source of these receptors: a woman aged 40 to 50 with Graves' ophthalmopathy.

This clonotype came up many times. The chain carries TRBV27 and TRBJ2-5, with TRBD2 identical over 15 bases. Germline CDR1 is MNHEY and CDR2 is SMNVEV (reference sequence). The length of the CDR3 is 16 residues. J lost 3 bases, V lost 6 bases, and 5 bases had no gene match. DNA for the CDR3: TGTGCCAGCAGCGTGGGACTAGCGGGAGGTAAAGAGACCCAGTACTTC. Translated, it gives CASSVGLAGGKETQYF.

This clonotype was detected many times. The chain employs TRBV6-4 and TRBJ2-7, with TRBD2 matching over 15 bases. After removal of 5 bases from V and 6 bases from J, the junction contained 11 bases not matched to a gene. Germline V CDR1 and CDR2: MRHNA, SNTAGT. The CDR3 is 17 residues long. The CDR3 loop is CASSRLGTSGRFREQYF. The CDR3 nucleotides are TGTGCCAGCAGTCGCCTCGGGACTAGCGGGAGGTTCCGCGAGCAGTACTTC.

This clonotype was counted many times. The chain combines TRBV6-5 with TRBJ2-1; D perhaps matches TRBD2 (6 bases). V lost 4 bases and J lost 9, with 19 bases in between. CDR1 is MNHEY, CDR2 SVGAGI, per germline. This CDR3 contains 15 residues. The CDR3 loop is CASSSQRGDRTEQFF. In DNA, the CDR3 is TGTGCCAGCAGTTCTCAACGCGGGGATCGAACTGAGCAGTTCTTC.

This clonotype was counted ten times or more. V is TRBV4-1 and J is TRBJ2-2; 8 bases map to TRBD2. This CDR3 is 15 amino acids long. The germline gives CDR1 MGHRA, CDR2 YSYEKL. V was pared by 5 bases and J by 7 bases, with 9 bases of the junction left unmatched. The CDR3 sequence: CASSFGTRNSGELFF. The DNA of the CDR3 is TGCGCCAGCAGCTTTGGGACTAGGAATAGCGGGGAGCTGTTTTTT.

This clonotype showed up many times. The rearrangement uses TRBV4-1 and TRBJ2-7; a possible D gene is TRBD2 (6 bases). The germline V and J ends were trimmed by 1 base and 3 bases, with 16 bases remaining between them. The CDR3 contains 16 residues. Germline CDR1 MGHRA, CDR2 YSYEKL. In DNA, the CDR3 is TGCGCCAGCAGCCAAGTGGAGACTAGTTCCCACTACGAGCAGTACTTC. Translating gives CASSQVETSSHYEQYF.

Many counts were recorded for this clonotype. The V call is TRBV27, the J call TRBJ2-7, with 10 bases aligning to TRBD2. The germline gives CDR1 MNHEY, CDR2 SMNVEV (reference sequence). Germline trimming cut 8 bases from V and 3 bases from J; bases unmatched to any gene: 7. The CDR3 length is 14 residues. CDR3 nucleotides: TGTGCCAGCCGACGGGCTAGCGGGAGCTACGAGCAGTACTTC. Protein product: CASRRASGSYEQYF.

This chain links TRBV6-2 or TRBV6-3 with TRBJ2-7; D might be TRBD2 (5 bases). The CDR3 runs to 15 residues. The germline V gene encodes CDR1 MNHEY and CDR2 SVGEGT. The V and J ends lost 4 bases and 2 bases respectively, with 15 bases between them. CDR3 DNA sequence: TGTGCCAGCAGTTTATCTAGCCTAGGGCCCTACGAGCAGTACTTC. This gives the protein CASSLSSLGPYEQYF.

This clonotype was recorded at least ten times. V is TRBV6-1 and J is TRBJ2-7, with D possibly TRBD2 on 5 matching bases. Trimming took off 5 bases at V and 2 bases at J, with 10 bases between the two ends. Germline CDR1 reads MNHNS; CDR2 reads SASEGT. The CDR3 contains 13 residues. CDR3: CASSRGLTYEQYF. The CDR3 DNA reads as TGTGCCAGCAGTAGAGGGCTTACCTACGAGCAGTACTTC.

This clonotype was seen at least ten times. The genes are TRBV2 and TRBJ2-7; weak D call: TRBD1 (6 bases). CDR1 is SNHLY and CDR2 is FYNNEI in the germline V gene. The CDR3 is 15 residues long. V was trimmed by 4 bases and J by 0 bases, leaving 13 bases between them. CDR3 loop: CASSVLEDSSYEQYF. CDR3 nucleotide sequence: TGTGCCAGCAGTGTATTAGAGGACAGCTCCTACGAGCAGTACTTC.

Remarks on this clonotype: A much larger clone lies one base from this, so it may be a read error. The V gene is TRBV6-4, the J gene TRBJ2-3; 8 positions match TRBD2. Looked up from germline, CDR1 is MRHNA and CDR2 is SNTAGT. This CDR3 comprises 18 residues. V trimming: 0 bases; J trimming: 0 bases; junction bases outside the gene matches: 8. CDR3 in amino acids: CASSDSLSSGPSTDTQYF. The CDR3 DNA follows: TGTGCCAGCAGTGACTCGTTGTCTAGCGGGCCTAGCACAGATACGCAGTATTTT.

Only one count was recorded for this clonotype. The chain joins TRBV6-1 to TRBJ2-7; 11 bases agree with TRBD1. Trimming took 3 bases from V and 6 from J; bases not matched to a gene: 4. CDR3 size: 14 residues. Germline assignment: CDR1 MNHNS and CDR2 SASEGT. The CDR3 loop reads CASSDGQGAAEQYF. In nucleotides, the CDR3 is TGTGCCAGCAGTGATGGACAGGGGGCTGCCGAGCAGTACTTC.

The chain recombines TRBV28 with TRBJ1-2; the D gene is possibly TRBD1 (6 bases). V was pared by 3 bases and J by 4 bases, with 12 bases between. The CDR3 is 14 amino acids. Germline-derived CDR1 and CDR2 are MDHEN and SYDVKM. CDR3 residues: CASSFAGAGYGYTF. CDR3 coding DNA: TGTGCCAGCAGTTTTGCGGGGGCGGGCTATGGCTACACCTTC.

This clonotype was counted at least ten times. V and J are TRBV28 and TRBJ1-5; a possible D gene is TRBD1 (5 bases). The CDR3 extends over 14 amino acids. Trimming removed 10 bases from V and 0 bases from J, with 13 bases in between. CDR1 MDHEN and CDR2 SYDVKM come from the germline V gene. The DNA of the CDR3 is TGTGCCACTACGGGGCCCTATAGCAATCAGCCCCAGCATTTT. Protein product: CATTGPYSNQPQHF.

This clonotype appeared many times. The chain couples TRBV4-2 to TRBJ2-5; D unclear. V dropped 0 bases and J dropped 7 bases, with 15 bases sitting between them. CDR3 length: 15 amino acids. CDR1 LGHNA and CDR2 YNFKEQ come from the germline V gene. CDR3 bases: TGTGCCAGCAGCCAAGATCACGACCCCGCCGGGACCCAGTACTTC. It specifies CASSQDHDPAGTQYF.

The sample holds many counts of this clonotype. The rearrangement uses TRBV20-1 and TRBJ2-7, with D possibly being TRBD2 (5 bases). This CDR3 contains 14 residues. The V end lost 6 bases, the J end lost 0 bases, and 15 bases lay between the germline ends. Germline CDR1 and CDR2: DFQATT and SNEGSKA (reference sequence). The CDR3 sequence: CSATPDSISYEQYF. In DNA, the CDR3 is TGCAGTGCGACCCCGGACTCGATCTCCTACGAGCAGTACTTC.

This clonotype has more than one count but fewer than ten. V usage is TRBV29-1 and J usage is TRBJ2-1; 7 nucleotides align to TRBD1. The germline V gene encodes CDR1 SQVTM and CDR2 ANQGSEA. With 8 bases clipped from V and 0 bases from J, the junction kept 19 bases outside the gene matches. The length of the CDR3 is 18 residues. The CDR3 sequence: CSSDTGVGSPSSYNEQFF. In DNA, the CDR3 is TGCAGCTCGGATACAGGGGTGGGTAGCCCTAGCTCCTACAATGAGCAGTTCTTC.

At least ten counts were recorded for this clonotype. The V gene is TRBV20-1, the J gene TRBJ1-5; D gene uncertain. This CDR3 is 13 amino acids long. The germline CDR1 and CDR2 sequences are DFQATT and SNEGSKA (reference sequence). The V end was cut by 4 bases, the J end by 0 bases, with 7 bases between. This chain's CDR3 is CSATSLSNQPQHF. DNA for the CDR3: TGCAGTGCTACCAGCCTTAGCAATCAGCCCCAGCATTTT.